Following are 21 T cell receptor beta chains from one sample sequenced in a study of T cells in Graves' hyperthyroidism and ophthalmopathy. Template material for amplifying TCR beta CDR3 regions consisted of RNA transcripts. The HTBI primer set drove a first-round RT-PCR of the TCR CDR3. TCRdb reprocessed the multiplex PCR reads via MiXCR and lists one record per CDR3 protein. This sample yields some 740,000 distinct CDR3 sequences, of which 14% are seen a single time; 10% belongs to the top ten. Sequences were obtained from blood. The receptors shown here come from a woman aged 18-35 years with Graves' hyperthyroidism.

The chain is built from TRBV6-1 and TRBJ2-2; no reliable D call. Trimming shortened V by 8 bases and J by 2 bases, and 6 bases separated the two germline ends. Germline CDR1 MNHNS, CDR2 SASEGT. This CDR3 is built from 12 residues. The CDR3 region has the DNA TGTGCCAGCGAGAAAAACACCGGGGAGCTGTTTTTT. Amino acid sequence: CASEKNTGELFF.

This clonotype was picked up a small number of times. The chain has TRBV19 and TRBJ1-5; no clear D gene. V was shortened by 2 bases and J by 0 bases, with 8 bases between the two germline ends. The CDR3 sequence is 15 residues long. Germline lookup yields CDR1 LNHDA and CDR2 SQIVND (reference sequence). The CDR3 here is CASSIRSSSNQPQHF. The CDR3 DNA reads TGTGCCAGTAGTATACGGAGTAGTAGCAATCAGCCCCAGCATTTT.

The table lists this clonotype with a few counts. The chain has TRBV6-1 and TRBJ2-1; TRBD1 agrees at 11 bases. From germline, CDR1 is MNHNS and CDR2 SASEGT. Trimming took 7 bases from V and 0 from J; bases not matched to a gene: 5. This CDR3 is 16 amino acids long. Here the CDR3 DNA reads TGTGCCAGCACTTCGGACAGGGGGCCCTCCTACAATGAGCAGTTCTTC. Translated, it gives CASTSDRGPSYNEQFF.

V is TRBV10-3 and J is TRBJ2-4, with 9 bases matching TRBD2. The CDR3 loop spans 14 amino acids. With V trimmed by 5 bases and J by 6 bases, 5 bases remained unmatched. Per germline, CDR1 ENHRY and CDR2 SYGVKD. Here the CDR3 DNA reads TGTGCCATCAGTAACGAAGCGGGAGGAAACATTCAGTACTTC. It specifies CAISNEAGGNIQYF.

This chain joins TRBV29-1 and TRBJ2-5, with 13 bases that match TRBD2. CDR1 SQVTM and CDR2 ANQGSEA come from the germline V gene. The CDR3 has 14 amino acids. The ends lost 8 bases at V and 5 bases at J; junction bases unmatched: 8. The CDR3 sequence is CSLRTSGSYETQYF. The CDR3 DNA reads TGCAGCCTTCGGACTAGCGGGAGTTACGAGACCCAGTACTTC. The whole variable domain, filled in from reference TRBV29-1 and TRBJ2-5, reads SAVISQKPSRDICQRGTSLTIQCQVDSQVTMMFWYRQQPGQSLTLIATANQGSEATYESGFVIDKFPISRPNLTFSTLTVSNMSPEDSSIYLCSLRTSGSYETQYFGPGTRLLVL.

The chain employs TRBV27 and TRBJ2-7, with D tentatively TRBD2 (6 bases). V gave up 5 bases and J gave up 12 bases, with 26 bases separating them. Per germline, CDR1 MNHEY and CDR2 SMNVEV (reference sequence). CDR3 size: 15 residues. CDR3 DNA: TGTGCCAGCAGTCCTCTCCCAGGGTTCGGGACTCCGCCGTACTTC. Its translation is CASSPLPGFGTPPYF.

The gene calls are TRBV12-3 or TRBV12-4 and TRBJ2-3; 8 bases fit TRBD2. The trim removed 6 bases at V and 6 bases at J, leaving 8 bases unmatched. There are 14 residues in the CDR3. CDR3 sequence: CASSRLAGGDTQYF. CDR3 sequence (DNA): TGTGCCAGCAGCCGTCTAGCGGGTGGGGATACGCAGTATTTT.

The CDR3 DNA reads as TGTGCCAGCAGAGATAGTTTCAGGCTTCAAGAGCCCGAAGCTTTCTTT. Protein: CASRDSFRLQEPEAFF. The V gene is TRBV6-1, the J gene TRBJ1-1; D not certain. The V end lost 6 bases, the J end lost 8 bases, and 25 bases lay between the germline ends. The germline V gene encodes CDR1 MNHNS and CDR2 SASEGT. This CDR3 is built from 16 residues.

This clonotype was observed at least ten times. The chain couples TRBV2 to TRBJ2-1; TRBD2 matches at 12 bases. Germline lookup yields CDR1 SNHLY and CDR2 FYNNEI. Trimming removed 2 bases from V and 10 bases from J; junction bases left unmatched: 6. The length of the CDR3 is 15 residues. CDR3 coding DNA: TGTGCCAGCAGTGAAAGGACTAGCGGGAATCTAGAGCAGTTCTTC. It yields the protein CASSERTSGNLEQFF.

This clonotype was seen a few times. The chain employs TRBV9 and TRBJ2-7; D is ambiguous. Trimming removed 3 bases from V and 7 bases from J, with 20 bases in between. Germline CDR1 reads SGDLS; CDR2 reads YYNGEE. The CDR3 is 15 residues long. The CDR3: CASSADPFLSKEQYF. In nucleotides, the CDR3 is TGTGCCAGCAGCGCAGACCCCTTTCTCTCTAAGGAGCAGTACTTC.

This clonotype was picked up many times. Mismatch with germline at one junction end may stem from a read error. The chain has TRBV5-1 and TRBJ2-7, with D uncertain. CDR1 SGHRS and CDR2 YFSETQ come from the germline V gene. This CDR3 region has 14 residues. CDR3 amino acids: CASSLGVGSYEQYF. Written as DNA, the CDR3 is TGTGCCAGCAGCTTAGGCGTAGGCTCCTACGAGCAGTACTTC.

The chain carries TRBV4-1 and TRBJ1-2, with D maybe TRBD1 (6 bases). CDR3 size: 17 residues. From germline, CDR1 is MGHRA and CDR2 YSYEKL. Trimming shortened V by 1 base and J by 4 bases, and 19 bases separated the two germline ends. The DNA of the CDR3 is TGCGCCAGCAGCCAAGCTACAGGGCGGATTCCGGGCTATGGCTACACCTTC. This translates into CASSQATGRIPGYGYTF.

This clonotype was counted at least ten times. CDR3: CASSFLGKVNTEAFF. In DNA form, the CDR3 reads TGTGCCAGCAGTTTTTTGGGGAAGGTGAACACTGAAGCTTTCTTT. The genes are TRBV12-3 or TRBV12-4 and TRBJ1-1, with D unclear. Trimming removed 3 bases from V and 0 bases from J, with 11 bases in between. The CDR3 covers 15 residues.

This clonotype appeared many times. V usage is TRBV20-1 and J usage is TRBJ1-1, with no clear D. V shed 0 bases and J shed 11 bases, with 10 bases lying between them. Germline lookup yields CDR1 DFQATT and CDR2 SNEGSKA (reference sequence). This CDR3 region has 11 residues. This chain's CDR3 is CSARETLAAFF. The CDR3 DNA reads TGCAGTGCTAGAGAGACACTGGCGGCTTTCTTT.

There are many counts of this clonotype. The V gene is TRBV7-3, the J gene TRBJ1-1, with unresolved D. This CDR3 comprises 13 residues. Germline values: CDR1 SGHTA, CDR2 FQGTGA. V was trimmed by 2 bases and J by 0 bases, leaving 4 bases between them. CDR3 DNA sequence: TGTGCCAGCAGCTTATTGGTGAACACTGAAGCTTTCTTT. This sequence encodes CASSLLVNTEAFF.

This clonotype was recorded at least ten times. V usage is TRBV5-1 and J usage is TRBJ2-7, with 13 bases fitting TRBD2. V dropped 2 bases and J dropped 3; count of bases not matched to a gene: 8. This CDR3 is 17 amino acids long. CDR1 and CDR2 (germline): SGHRS, YFSETQ. CDR3 sequence: CASSFILAGGPSYEQYF. CDR3 sequence (DNA): TGCGCCAGCAGCTTCATACTAGCGGGAGGGCCCAGCTACGAGCAGTACTTC.

This clonotype was seen more than once but under ten times. This chain connects TRBV28 to TRBJ2-4; D remains ambiguous. The CDR3 consists of 15 residues. Germline values: CDR1 MDHEN, CDR2 SYDVKM. V was clipped by 5 bases and J by 1 base, with 12 bases between them. The CDR3 here is CASSPPGSAKNIQYF. The CDR3 nucleotides read TGTGCCAGCAGTCCCCCGGGCAGCGCCAAAAACATTCAGTACTTC.

This clonotype was seen many times. CDR3 sequence (DNA): TGTGCCATCAGTGAACAGGAGAGGGACCCCGAAGCTTTCTTT. Translating gives CAISEQERDPEAFF. The chain links TRBV10-3 to TRBJ1-1; D possibly corresponds to TRBD1 (5 bases). This CDR3 spans 14 amino acids. Germline CDR1 and CDR2: ENHRY and SYGVKD. The V gene lost 3 bases and the J gene lost 8 bases, with 16 bases spanning the gap.

This clonotype was counted at least ten times. This chain uses TRBV7-6 with TRBJ2-7, with a weak D call TRBD1 (5 bases). V was pared by 8 bases and J by 6 bases, with 20 bases between. This CDR3 has 14 amino acids. Germline CDR1 SGHVS, CDR2 FNYEAQ. CDR3 region: CASGIAQGLGEQYF. For the CDR3, the DNA is TGTGCCAGCGGGATCGCCCAGGGTCTTGGCGAGCAGTACTTC.

This clonotype was recorded at least ten times. V usage is TRBV18 and J usage is TRBJ2-1; TRBD1 agrees at 7 bases. Germline loops: CDR1 KGHSH, CDR2 LQKENI. The CDR3 has 14 amino acids. After removal of 8 bases from V and 4 bases from J, the junction contained 8 bases not matched to a gene. This chain's CDR3 is CASLQGTRYNEQFF. The CDR3 DNA follows: TGTGCCAGCCTACAGGGGACGCGTTACAATGAGCAGTTCTTC. Full variable domain (rest looked up from reference TRBV18 and TRBJ2-1): NAGVMQNPRHLVRRRGQEARLRCSPMKGHSHVYWYRQLPEEGLKFMVYLQKENIIDESGMPKERFSAEFPKEGPSILRIQQVVRGDSAAYFCASLQGTRYNEQFFGPGTRLTVL.

This clonotype was seen a handful of times. The junction and the germline gene differ at one end; a read error may be behind it. This rearrangement joins TRBV19 to TRBJ2-1; D ambiguous. The CDR3 sequence is 17 residues long. CDR1 and CDR2 (germline): LNHDA, SQIVND (reference sequence). The CDR3 reads CASSIDRAVSSYNEQFF. Here the CDR3 DNA reads TGTGCCAGTAGCATAGATAGGGCAGTTAGCTCCTACAATGAGCAGTTCTTC.